Sequencing of this T cell receptor beta chain was carried out in a study of blood T cell repertoires in COVID-19. Study background: COVID-19 samples, acute and convalescent, were from the United States, Italy and Spain.

Researchers sorted participants into cohorts using their self-reported clinical history. The CDR3 sequence is 13 residues long. V lost 7 bases and J 8 bases, leaving 15 bases between the germline ends. Germline V gene sequence: CDR1 MNHEY, CDR2 SVGAGI. Authors' processing steps: Researchers report that nucleated cell counts were estimated from reference gene primer amplification. Assay: immunoSEQ multiplex PCR; the TCRdb copy retains only in-frame clones and omits some. That table furnishes V, J and clone size, whereas the DNA furnished D and trimming. Among 130,000 or so clones listed, approximately 79% were seen once.

This TCR came from a middle-aged man with acute COVID-19. The chain employs TRBV6-5 and TRBJ2-1; D remains unclear. Specimen: PBMCs or T cells enriched from blood (not recorded which). This chain's CDR3 is CASTPSMADEQFF. The CDR3 nucleotides read TGTGCCAGCACCCCTTCCATGGCGGATGAGCAGTTCTTC.